This TCR beta chain was recovered during a study of shared clonotypes between healthy human individuals. Findings of the study overall: Around 5% was the fraction of naive CD4 clonotypes found shared across several donors.

Each cell subset's genomic DNA was divided evenly among several immunoSEQ plates. The input for sorted-subset replicate PCRs was approximately 190 ng DNA, 25,000 to 35,000 T cell genomes. Generated by immunoSEQ multiplex PCR, the TCRdb table keeps only in-frame clones and is missing some. The data contain roughly 1,800,000 clones, less than 95% of them seen just once; the ten biggest clones take up around 1.2%. Concerning this clone itself: The antigen is undetermined.

Positively selected for CCR7, the CD45RO-negative cells used as naive CD8 cells excluded terminally differentiated effector memory CD45RA+ cells. Only Caucasian adults living in Nashville, Tennessee served as donors. Trimming took 4 bases from V and 3 from J, leaving 14 bases between them. This CDR3 is built from 15 residues. Germline V CDR1 and CDR2: SGHAT, FQNNGV. Sample: naive CD8+ T cells sorted from blood. The sequence derives from a man aged 18-30 years in good health. The rearrangement joins TRBV11-2 to TRBJ2-3; unclear D gene. Here the CDR3 reads CASSWRSLSTDTQYF. In nucleotides, the CDR3 is TGTGCCAGCAGCTGGCGATCCCTATCTACAGATACGCAGTATTTT.